These T cell receptor beta chains were read from a single sample in a study of CD8+CD57+ T cells in acquired aplastic anemia. TCRdb passed the reads through MiXCR, listing each CDR3 protein once. Of approximately 45,000 distinct CDR3 sequences listed, around 70% were seen once; the top ten hold 34%. The sequenced sample consisted of sorted CD4+, CD8+, or CD8+CD57+ T cells (not recorded which) from PBMCs. The source is a human donor in good health, serving as a control. CDR3s include the opening cysteine and the closing phenylalanine or tryptophan. Each record gives: clone size, V gene, D gene, J gene, CDR3 protein, CDR3 DNA. The D gene is left open where the match is weak. Some rows mark clone size as missing; the rest say once, few, many or name a class of expanded clone.

.	TRBV7-9	TRBD2	TRBJ2-5	CASSPSDSGGTQYF	TGTGCCAGCAGCCCCTCCGATTCGGGGGGGACCCAGTACTTC
.	TRBV29-1	.	TRBJ1-2	CSVMEAYGYTF	TGCAGCGTTATGGAGGCCTATGGCTACACCTTC
.	TRBV7-9	TRBD2	TRBJ2-5	CASSLASGRLQETQYF	TGTGCCAGCAGCTTGGCTAGCGGGAGGCTCCAAGAGACCCAGTACTTC
.	TRBV7-9	.	TRBJ1-1	CASSLGALGTEAFF	TGTGCCAGCAGCTTAGGGGCGTTGGGAACTGAAGCTTTCTTT
.	TRBV2	.	TRBJ2-7	CASSDNRYEQYF	TGTGCCAGCAGTGATAACCGGTACGAGCAGTACTTC
.	TRBV9	TRBD1	TRBJ2-1	CASSVTGPYNEQFF	TGTGCCAGCAGCGTGACAGGGCCCTACAATGAGCAGTTCTTC
.	TRBV7-9	.	TRBJ1-1	CASSLPPNTEAFF	TGTGCCAGCAGCTTACCTCCCAACACTGAAGCTTTCTTT
many	TRBV3-1	.	TRBJ1-3	CASSLGQNSGNTIYF	TGTGCCAGCAGCCTGGGACAAAACTCTGGAAACACCATATATTTT
few	TRBV9	TRBD1	TRBJ2-2	CASSVTGVTGELFF	TGCGCCAGCAGCGTGACAGGGGTAACCGGGGAGCTGTTTTTT
once	TRBV20-1	.	TRBJ1-2	CSARANGYTF	TGCAGTGCTAGAGCCAATGGCTACACCTTC
.	TRBV29-1	.	TRBJ1-4	CSVNWGWEGYEKLFF	TGCAGCGTCAACTGGGGGTGGGAGGGGTATGAAAAACTGTTTTTT
.	TRBV19	.	TRBJ1-2	CASSIAARGLYGYTF	TGTGCCAGTAGTATCGCGGCCAGGGGTTTGTATGGCTACACCTTC
.	TRBV11-3	.	TRBJ2-7	CASSLVEQYF	TGTGCCAGCAGCTTAGTTGAGCAGTACTTC
few	TRBV19	TRBD1	TRBJ2-7	CASSIRDSTYEQYF	TGTGCCAGTAGTATCCGGGACAGCACCTACGAGCAGTACTTC
.	TRBV5-4	TRBD1	TRBJ2-7	CASSLLRGQGVEQYF	TGTGCCAGCAGCCTGTTGAGAGGACAGGGGGTCGAGCAGTACTTC
many	TRBV20-1	.	TRBJ2-1	CSADTGVSYNEQFF	TGCAGTGCCGACACGGGAGTCTCCTACAATGAGCAGTTCTTC
.	TRBV29-1	.	TRBJ1-3	CSTGTDSGNTIYF	TGCAGCACCGGGACGGACTCTGGAAACACCATATATTTT
.	TRBV7-6	TRBD2	TRBJ2-7	CASSFGERGHEQYF	TGTGCCAGCAGCTTTGGGGAGCGGGGGCACGAGCAGTACTTC
many	TRBV6-1	.	TRBJ2-7	CASTSPDIRPYEQYF	TGTGCCAGCACCAGCCCCGACATCAGACCCTACGAGCAGTACTTC
once	TRBV19	.	TRBJ2-3	CASRRVSTDTQYF	TGTGCCAGTAGGAGGGTTAGCACAGATACGCAGTATTTT
.	TRBV7-3	.	TRBJ2-5	CASSPVPGEQETQYF	TGTGCCAGCAGCCCGGTCCCAGGGGAACAAGAGACCCAGTACTTC
.	TRBV9	.	TRBJ2-5	CASSVTAGAQETQYF	TGTGCCAGCAGCGTCACGGCGGGGGCACAAGAGACCCAGTACTTC
.	TRBV5-1	.	TRBJ2-7	CASSLVTGPYEQYF	TGCGCCAGCAGCTTGGTGACGGGTCCCTACGAGCAGTACTTC
.	TRBV5-1	.	TRBJ1-1	CASSPADLNTEAFF	TGCGCCAGCAGCCCGGCGGACCTGAACACTGAAGCTTTCTTT
.	TRBV7-2	.	TRBJ2-7	CASSSPGNEQYF	TGTGCCAGCAGCTCCCCCGGGAACGAGCAGTACTTC
.	TRBV15	.	TRBJ2-5	CATSLPPMRETQYF	TGTGCCACCAGCCTACCCCCGATGAGGGAGACCCAGTACTTC
.	TRBV9	.	TRBJ2-3	CASSSGAADTQYF	TGTGCCAGCAGCTCCGGGGCCGCAGATACGCAGTATTTT
few	TRBV29-1	.	TRBJ1-2	CSVEDRQDLNYGYTF	TGCAGCGTTGAAGATCGACAAGACCTTAACTATGGCTACACCTTC
.	TRBV29-1	.	TRBJ1-1	CSVRQAWDTEAFF	TGCAGCGTGAGACAGGCATGGGACACTGAAGCTTTCTTT
many	TRBV30	.	TRBJ2-1	CAWSDPQLYNEQFF	TGTGCCTGGAGTGATCCTCAATTATACAATGAGCAGTTCTTC
.	TRBV7-6	.	TRBJ2-2	CASSFRDTGELFF	TGTGCCAGCAGCTTCCGGGACACCGGGGAGCTGTTTTTT
few	TRBV10-3	TRBD1	TRBJ1-5	CAIGQGGNQPQHF	TGTGCCATCGGACAGGGAGGAAATCAGCCCCAGCATTTT